What follows are 19 T cell receptor beta chains derived from one specimen sequenced in a study of cytomegalovirus exposure and HLA in healthy donors. This PCR relied on a set of 60 Vbeta primers and 13 Jbeta primers. The table came from immunoSEQ multiplex PCR; TCRdb's copy has only in-frame clones and leaves some out. The data contain roughly 100,000 clones, around 77% of them singletons. Sequenced sample: PBMCs. The receptors were sampled from a woman aged 40 to 50 in good health and CMV-seropositive.

The V call is TRBV28, the J call TRBJ2-1, with 13 bases aligning to TRBD2. The CDR3 consists of 15 residues. CDR1 is MDHEN and CDR2 is SYDVKM in the germline V gene. V shed 3 bases, J shed 10 bases, and the junction held 6 bases outside the gene matches. The CDR3 here is CASSLVTSGRFEQFF. In DNA, the CDR3 is TGTGCCAGCAGTTTGGTGACTAGCGGGAGGTTCGAGCAGTTCTTC.

With respect to this clone: This sample also contains other DNA sequences that code for the same CDR3. The V and J genes are TRBV6-6 and TRBJ2-3; 14 bases match TRBD2. In germline, CDR1 is MNHNY, CDR2 SVGAGI (reference sequence). The CDR3 is 15 amino acids. Trimming took 4 bases from V and 4 from J; bases not matched to a gene: 1. DNA of the CDR3: TGTGCCAGCAGTTCGACTAGCGGGGGGGCAGATACGCAGTATTTT. Translated, it gives CASSSTSGGADTQYF.

The gene calls are TRBV19 and TRBJ1-2, with 7 bases fitting TRBD1. This CDR3 comprises 17 residues. From germline, CDR1 is LNHDA and CDR2 SQIVND (reference sequence). J was trimmed by 0 bases and V by 0 bases; bases with no gene match: 7. CDR3 protein: CASSIDGTVAANYGYTF. DNA of the CDR3: TGTGCCAGTAGTATAGATGGGACAGTAGCAGCTAACTATGGCTACACCTTC.

The gene calls are TRBV28 and TRBJ1-2; 7 bases are a match to TRBD1. This CDR3 is 17 amino acids long. With V trimmed by 2 bases and J by 2 bases, 11 bases remained unmatched. Looked up from germline, CDR1 is MDHEN and CDR2 is SYDVKM. The CDR3 loop is CASSLPGTDYGNYGYTF. The CDR3 coding sequence is TGTGCCAGCAGTTTACCAGGGACAGATTACGGAAACTATGGCTACACCTTC.

This clone appeared a few times. The rearrangement joins TRBV4-1 to TRBJ1-3; 7 bases align to TRBD1. CDR3 length: 17 residues. V lost 4 bases and J lost 2; bases outside the gene matches: 11. The V gene's germline CDR1 is MGHRA and CDR2 YSYEKL. The CDR3 loop is CASSRQGITITGNTIYF. CDR3 DNA sequence: TGCGCCAGCAGCCGACAGGGTATCACTATCACTGGAAACACCATATATTTT.

This chain uses TRBV28 with TRBJ2-7; 7 bases map to TRBD1. V was clipped by 5 bases and J by 3 bases; unmatched bases: 7. Looked up from germline, CDR1 is MDHEN and CDR2 is SYDVKM. The CDR3 contains 14 residues. In DNA form, the CDR3 reads TGTGCCAGCAGTCCACCGGGACAGCACTACGAGCAGTACTTC. It translates to CASSPPGQHYEQYF.

This chain uses TRBV28 with TRBJ1-1, with D uncertain. V was pared by 3 bases and J by 6 bases, with 23 bases between. There are 17 residues in the CDR3. CDR1 and CDR2 from the germline V gene are MDHEN and SYDVKM. CDR3 bases: TGTGCCAGCAGTTTTGCCGCGTGGAGATCCCTCTGGCCTGAAGCTTTCTTT. Its translation is CASSFAAWRSLWPEAFF.

The chain is built from TRBV5-1 and TRBJ2-2; the match to TRBD1 covers 7 bases. CDR1 and CDR2 from the germline V gene are SGHRS and YFSETQ. This CDR3 is built from 15 residues. The junction had 5 bases not matched to a gene; V was cut back by 2 bases and J by 4 bases. CDR3 sequence (DNA): TGCGCCAGCAGCTTCCAGGGGGAAGGCACCGGGGAGCTGTTTTTT. Translation: CASSFQGEGTGELFF.

CDR3 sequence (DNA): TGTGCCAGCAGCTTCGGGCGGGAGGCCTACGAGCAGTACTTC. The encoded protein is CASSFGREAYEQYF. The V call is TRBV7-2, the J call TRBJ2-7, with 8 bases identical to TRBD2. Trimming at V came to 3 bases and at J to 2 bases, leaving 3 bases not matched to a gene. The CDR3 has 14 amino acids. The V gene's germline CDR1 is SGHTA and CDR2 FQGNSA.

The rearrangement links TRBV6-4 to TRBJ2-1, with TRBD1 matching 8 bases. J was trimmed by 9 bases and V by 5 bases; bases with no gene match: 6. The CDR3 extends over 13 amino acids. CDR1 and CDR2 (germline): MRHNA, SNTAGT. CDR3 loop: CASSQGALFEQFF. The DNA for the CDR3 is TGTGCCAGCAGTCAGGGGGCACTCTTTGAGCAGTTCTTC.

CDR3 residues: CASSFGRTAQGDTQYF. CDR3 DNA sequence: TGTGCCAGCAGTTTTGGGCGGACCGCACAGGGGGATACGCAGTATTTT. The V call is TRBV28, the J call TRBJ2-3; TRBD1 aligns across 7 bases. J gave up 6 bases and V 3 bases, and 12 bases lay outside the gene matches. Germline values: CDR1 MDHEN, CDR2 SYDVKM. The length of the CDR3 is 16 residues.

The rearrangement joins TRBV7-2 to TRBJ1-5, with a possible D match to TRBD1 (6 bases). The V and J ends lost 5 bases and 12 bases respectively, with 26 bases between them. Germline V gene data show CDR1 as SGHTA and CDR2 as FQGNSA. The CDR3 extends over 16 amino acids. This CDR3 reads CASSLSGGGAGFDQHF. CDR3 DNA: TGTGCCAGCAGCCTCTCGGGAGGGGGGGCGGGGTTCGACCAGCATTTT.

The V gene is TRBV19, the J gene TRBJ2-1; 10 bases map to TRBD2. After removal of 2 bases from V and 0 bases from J, the junction contained 1 base not matched to a gene. Germline lookup yields CDR1 LNHDA and CDR2 SQIVND (reference sequence). The CDR3 length is 16 residues. CDR3 DNA: TGTGCCAGTAGTATACCTAGCGGGAGCTCCTACAATGAGCAGTTCTTC. Its protein product is CASSIPSGSSYNEQFF.

The chain recombines TRBV7-9 with TRBJ2-1, with D maybe TRBD2 (5 bases). The CDR3 has 15 amino acids. Germline-derived CDR1 and CDR2 are SEHNR and FQNEAQ (reference sequence). Trimming pared 0 bases from V and 4 bases from J, leaving 10 bases between. The CDR3 is CASSLAGAAYNEQFF. CDR3 DNA sequence: TGTGCCAGCAGCTTAGCCGGAGCGGCTTACAATGAGCAGTTCTTC.

This chain links TRBV21-1 with TRBJ2-5; TRBD1 reflects the table's D call only, with no check against the DNA. TRBV21-1 is recorded as a pseudogene. The CDR3 is 15 amino acids. This CDR3 is CASSKVGAQGKTQYF. The CDR3 DNA follows: TGTGCCAGCAGCAAAGTAGGTGCGCAGGGCAAGACCCAGTACTTC.

The V and J genes are TRBV4-1 and TRBJ1-5; tentative D call: TRBD1 (5 bases). This CDR3 contains 15 residues. Trimming removed 1 base from V and 3 bases from J, with 10 bases in between. Germline CDR1 reads MGHRA; CDR2 reads YSYEKL. Here the CDR3 reads CASSQVGGPNQPQHF. The CDR3 nucleotides are TGCGCCAGCAGCCAAGTCGGGGGACCCAATCAGCCCCAGCATTTT.

The gene calls are TRBV15 and TRBJ2-7, with TRBD1 matching over 10 bases. Trimming cost V 2 bases and J 0 bases; bases outside gene matches: 4. The CDR3 length is 16 residues. Germline lookup yields CDR1 LNHNV and CDR2 YYDKDF (reference sequence). The CDR3 DNA is TGTGCCACCAGCAGATACCGGGACAGGGGCTCCTACGAGCAGTACTTC. Its protein product is CATSRYRDRGSYEQYF.

The chain is built from TRBV28 and TRBJ1-6, with 10 positions matching TRBD1. V shed 5 bases, J shed 4 bases, and the junction held 8 bases outside the gene matches. Germline values: CDR1 MDHEN, CDR2 SYDVKM. CDR3 length: 17 residues. In DNA form, the CDR3 reads TGTGCCAGCAGTGCCCCTCGGGGACAGGGGTATAATTCACCCCTCCACTTT. Amino acids: CASSAPRGQGYNSPLHF.

The CDR3, as DNA: TGCGCCAGCAGCTTACAACTAAACTATGGCTACACCTTC. Encoded protein: CASSLQLNYGYTF. The J gene is TRBJ1-2, the V gene TRBV5-1; the D is unclear. V was shortened by 2 bases and J by 2 bases, with 7 bases between the two germline ends. The V gene's germline CDR1 is SGHRS and CDR2 YFSETQ. This CDR3 contains 13 residues.